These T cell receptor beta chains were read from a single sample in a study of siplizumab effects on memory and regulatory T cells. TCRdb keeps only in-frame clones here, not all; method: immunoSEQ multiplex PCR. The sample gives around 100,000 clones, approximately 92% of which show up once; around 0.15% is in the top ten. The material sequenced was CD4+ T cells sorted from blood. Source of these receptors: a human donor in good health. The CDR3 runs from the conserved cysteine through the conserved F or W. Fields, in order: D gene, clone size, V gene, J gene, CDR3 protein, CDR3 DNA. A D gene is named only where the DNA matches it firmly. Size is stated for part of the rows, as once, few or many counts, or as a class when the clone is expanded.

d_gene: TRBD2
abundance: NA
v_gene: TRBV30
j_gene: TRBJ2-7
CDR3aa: CAWRGGGGAHEQYF
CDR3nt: TGTGCCTGGAGGGGGGGCGGGGGGGCCCACGAGCAGTACTTC

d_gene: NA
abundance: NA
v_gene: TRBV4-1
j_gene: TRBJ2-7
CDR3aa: CASSQDYAESYEQYF
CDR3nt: TGCGCCAGCAGCCAAGATTATGCTGAAAGCTACGAGCAGTACTTC

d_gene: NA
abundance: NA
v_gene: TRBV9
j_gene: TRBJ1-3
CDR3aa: CASSVEVTLATGNTIYF
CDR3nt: TGTGCCAGCAGCGTAGAGGTGACCCTGGCTACCGGAAACACCATATATTTT

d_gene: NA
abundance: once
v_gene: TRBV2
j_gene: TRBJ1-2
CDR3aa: CASGLGLVYGYTF
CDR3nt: TGTGCCAGCGGTTTGGGGCTCGTCTATGGCTACACCTTC

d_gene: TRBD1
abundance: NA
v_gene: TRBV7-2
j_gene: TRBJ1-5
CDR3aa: CASSSGQGSNQPQHF
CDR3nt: TGTGCCAGCAGCTCGGGACAGGGGAGCAATCAGCCCCAGCATTTT

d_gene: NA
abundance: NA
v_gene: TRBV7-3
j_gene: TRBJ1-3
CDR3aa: CASSFHSATGNTIYF
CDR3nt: TGTGCCAGCAGCTTCCACAGTGCTACTGGAAACACCATATATTTT

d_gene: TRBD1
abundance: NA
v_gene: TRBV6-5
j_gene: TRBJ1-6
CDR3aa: CASSYGSRGISPLHF
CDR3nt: TGTGCCAGCAGTTACGGATCCAGGGGGATCTCACCCCTCCACTTT

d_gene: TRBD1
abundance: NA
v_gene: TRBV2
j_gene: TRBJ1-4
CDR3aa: CASSSRQGGNEKLFF
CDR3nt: TGTGCCAGCAGCTCCCGACAGGGAGGTAATGAAAAACTGTTTTTT

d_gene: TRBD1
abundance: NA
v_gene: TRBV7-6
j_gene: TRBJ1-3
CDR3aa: CASSLATGTGGGNTIYF
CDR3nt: TGTGCCAGCAGCTTAGCGACCGGGACAGGGGGTGGAAACACCATATATTTT

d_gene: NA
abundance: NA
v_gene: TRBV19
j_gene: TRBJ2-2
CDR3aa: CASRSGRNTGELFF
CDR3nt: TGTGCCAGTCGTTCCGGGAGGAACACCGGGGAGCTGTTTTTT

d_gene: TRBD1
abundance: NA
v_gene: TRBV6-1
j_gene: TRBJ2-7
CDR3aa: CASSGHDRARGQYF
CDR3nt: TGTGCCAGCAGTGGTCATGACAGGGCCCGGGGGCAGTACTTC

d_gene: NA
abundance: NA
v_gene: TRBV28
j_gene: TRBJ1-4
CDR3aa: CASSLLRGTEKLFF
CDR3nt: TGTGCCAGCAGTTTACTCCGGGGGACCGAAAAACTGTTTTTT

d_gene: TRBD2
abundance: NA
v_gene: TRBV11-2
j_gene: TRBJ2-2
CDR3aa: CASTHPGGEYTGELFF
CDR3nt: TGTGCCAGCACCCATCCGGGAGGGGAGTACACCGGGGAGCTGTTTTTT

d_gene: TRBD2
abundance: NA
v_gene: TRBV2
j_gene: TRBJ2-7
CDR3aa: CASSGAGGIFEQYF
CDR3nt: TGTGCCAGCAGTGGTGCGGGGGGGATCTTCGAGCAGTACTTC

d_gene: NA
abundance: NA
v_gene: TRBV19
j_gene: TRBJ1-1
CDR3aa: CASSISRGAEAFF
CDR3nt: TGTGCCAGTAGTATCAGTAGGGGAGCTGAAGCTTTCTTT

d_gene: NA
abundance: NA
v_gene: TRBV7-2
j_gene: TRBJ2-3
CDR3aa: CASSPAGTIDTQYF
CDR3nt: TGTGCCAGCAGCCCGGCGGGGACAATAGATACGCAGTATTTT

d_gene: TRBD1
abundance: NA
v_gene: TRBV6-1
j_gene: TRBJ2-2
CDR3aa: CASIRQGWGGELFF
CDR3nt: TGTGCCAGCATCAGACAGGGTTGGGGGGGGGAGCTGTTTTTT

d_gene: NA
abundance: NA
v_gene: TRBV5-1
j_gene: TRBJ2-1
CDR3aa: CASSLEGTQQFF
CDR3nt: TGCGCCAGCAGCTTGGAAGGGACCCAGCAGTTCTTC

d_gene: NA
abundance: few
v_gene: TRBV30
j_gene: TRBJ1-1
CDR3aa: CAWAGGNTEAFF
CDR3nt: TGTGCCTGGGCCGGGGGGAACACTGAAGCTTTCTTT

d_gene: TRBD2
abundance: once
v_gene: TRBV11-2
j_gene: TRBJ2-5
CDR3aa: CASSLLAGIQETQYF
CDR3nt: TGTGCCAGCAGCCTACTAGCGGGGATACAAGAGACCCAGTACTTC

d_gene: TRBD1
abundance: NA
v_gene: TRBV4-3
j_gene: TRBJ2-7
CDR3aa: CASSLDRVGSYEQYF
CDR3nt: TGCGCCAGCAGCCTGGACAGGGTGGGCTCCTACGAGCAGTACTTC

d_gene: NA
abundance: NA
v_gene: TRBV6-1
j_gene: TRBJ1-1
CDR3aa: CASSDLGENTEAFF
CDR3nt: TGTGCCAGCAGTGATCTTGGGGAGAACACTGAAGCTTTCTTT

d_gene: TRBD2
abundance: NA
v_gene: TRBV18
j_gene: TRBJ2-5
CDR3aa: CASSPPLAGQETQYF
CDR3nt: TGTGCCAGCTCACCACCGTTAGCGGGGCAAGAGACCCAGTACTTC

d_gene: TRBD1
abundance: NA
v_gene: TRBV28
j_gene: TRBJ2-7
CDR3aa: CASSPPGTGVYEQYF
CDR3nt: TGTGCCAGCAGTCCACCCGGGACAGGGGTCTACGAGCAGTACTTC

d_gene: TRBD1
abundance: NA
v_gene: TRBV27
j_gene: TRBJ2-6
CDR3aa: CASSLRAGTVLSGANVLTF
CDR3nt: TGTGCCAGCAGTTTGAGGGCCGGGACAGTCCTCTCTGGGGCCAACGTCCTGACTTTC

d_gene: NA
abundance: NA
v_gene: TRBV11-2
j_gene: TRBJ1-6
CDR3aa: CASSFNPLNSPLHF
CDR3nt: TGTGCCAGCAGCTTTAATCCCCTCAATTCACCCCTCCACTTT

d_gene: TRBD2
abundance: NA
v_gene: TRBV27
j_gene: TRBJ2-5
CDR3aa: CASSFGTSGQETQYF
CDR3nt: TGTGCCAGCAGTTTCGGGACTAGCGGACAAGAGACCCAGTACTTC

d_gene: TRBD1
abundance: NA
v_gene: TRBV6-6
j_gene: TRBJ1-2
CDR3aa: CASRTGGGYTF
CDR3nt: TGTGCCAGCAGGACAGGGGGGGGCTACACCTTC

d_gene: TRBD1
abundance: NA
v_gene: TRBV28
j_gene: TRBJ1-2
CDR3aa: CASSPPDRVYGYTF
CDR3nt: TGTGCCAGCAGCCCCCCGGACAGGGTTTATGGCTACACCTTC

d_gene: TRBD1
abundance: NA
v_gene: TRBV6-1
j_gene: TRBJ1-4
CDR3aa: CASRKPGQGNEKLFF
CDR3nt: TGTGCCAGCAGGAAACCGGGACAGGGGAATGAAAAACTGTTTTTT

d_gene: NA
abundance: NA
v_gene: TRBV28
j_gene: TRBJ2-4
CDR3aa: CASSLGGTLAKNIQYF
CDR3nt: TGTGCCAGCAGTTTAGGGGGCACGTTAGCCAAAAACATTCAGTACTTC

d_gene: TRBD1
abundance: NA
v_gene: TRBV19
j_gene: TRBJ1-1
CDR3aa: CASSIPTGFGIEAFF
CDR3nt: TGTGCCAGTAGTATCCCGACAGGGTTCGGAATTGAAGCTTTCTTT

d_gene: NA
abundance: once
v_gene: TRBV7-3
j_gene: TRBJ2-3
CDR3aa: CASSLGGAGTDTQYF
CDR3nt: TGTGCCAGCAGCTTAGGGGGGGCCGGCACAGATACGCAGTATTTT

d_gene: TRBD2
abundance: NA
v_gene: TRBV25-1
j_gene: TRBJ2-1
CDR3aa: CASSESKGLAGEQFF
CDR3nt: TGTGCCAGCAGTGAATCAAAGGGGCTAGCGGGTGAGCAGTTCTTC

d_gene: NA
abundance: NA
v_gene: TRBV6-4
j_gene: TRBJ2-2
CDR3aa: CASIGSANTGELFF
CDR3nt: TGTGCCAGCATAGGGTCCGCGAACACCGGGGAGCTGTTTTTT

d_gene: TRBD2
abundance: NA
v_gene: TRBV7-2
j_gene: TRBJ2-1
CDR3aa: CASSPTSGGYNEQFF
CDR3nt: TGTGCCAGCAGCCCCACTAGCGGGGGATACAATGAGCAGTTCTTC

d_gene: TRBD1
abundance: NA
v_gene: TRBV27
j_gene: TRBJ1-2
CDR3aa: CASSPSDRWKGYTF
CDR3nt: TGTGCCAGCAGTCCCTCGGACAGGTGGAAAGGCTACACCTTC

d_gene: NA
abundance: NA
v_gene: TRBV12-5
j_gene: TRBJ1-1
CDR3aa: CASGSLGNTEAFF
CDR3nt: TGTGCTAGTGGTTCCCTCGGGAACACTGAAGCTTTCTTT

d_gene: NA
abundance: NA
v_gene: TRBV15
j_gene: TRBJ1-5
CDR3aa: CATSRDLADSLNQPQHF
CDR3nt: TGTGCCACCAGCAGAGATTTAGCGGACAGTCTCAATCAGCCCCAGCATTTT

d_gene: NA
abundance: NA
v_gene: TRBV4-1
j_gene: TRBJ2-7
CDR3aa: CASSQPLRSYEQYF
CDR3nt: TGCGCCAGCAGCCAGCCTCTCCGCTCCTACGAGCAGTACTTC